These T cell receptor beta chains were read from a single sample in a study of T-cell memory formation after mild COVID-19. A single record per CDR3 protein comes from TCRdb applying MiXCR to the 5' RACE reads. This sample yields 400,000 or so distinct CDR3 sequences, of which roughly 20% are seen a single time; roughly 8% belongs to the top ten. The material sequenced was PBMCs or a T cell subset sorted from them (not recorded which). These receptors all stem from an adult woman who had mild COVID-19 (a few samples of this study predate the infection). Cell type and time point are not known. CDR3s include the opening cysteine and the closing phenylalanine or tryptophan. Fields, in order: V gene, D gene, CDR3 protein. The D gene is left open where the match is weak.

TRBV29-1 TRBD2 CSVDPSGNEDTQYF
TRBV4-1 TRBD2 CASRAGGQETQYF
TRBV5-8 NA CASSLPLRVIYEQFF
TRBV7-3 TRBD2 CASSWTSGPTDTQYF
TRBV4-3 TRBD1 CASSQESGVTGQGYEQYF
TRBV4-1 TRBD2 CASSQGLAGSPLGETQYF
TRBV15 TRBD1 CATRRGTGSYEQYF
TRBV27 TRBD2 CAIRGLADNEQFF
TRBV7-8 NA CASSSPVSGANVLTF
TRBV11-2 TRBD1 CASSGTGRAFF
TRBV11-3 NA CASSLAGSMGGYTF
TRBV11-3 NA CASSSYPSGGQQETQYF
TRBV7-2 TRBD1 CASSSRTGVTEAFF
TRBV27 TRBD1 CASSLWGTGVLEQYF
TRBV4-2 NA CASSLAAGQGTDTQYF
TRBV25-1 NA CASSGPSTATDTQYF
TRBV19 NA CASSVQGGYEQYF
TRBV6-2/TRBV6-3 NA CASTKERVVYTEAFF
TRBV6-5 TRBD1 CASRPGGTGAEQYF
TRBV12-3/TRBV12-4 NA CASSLDGGVNTEAFF
TRBV4-2 TRBD1 CASSPRTGGGNTIYF
TRBV12-3/TRBV12-4 NA CASSSQGYANEKLFF
TRBV6-2/TRBV6-3 NA CASRAQGDSSGANVLTF
TRBV11-2 TRBD2 CASILSGGGAPDTQYF
TRBV5-1 TRBD2 CASGKASGGLNTGELFF
TRBV18 NA CASSRLSGDTQYF
TRBV27 TRBD1 CASSLSGTGGDGYTF
TRBV2 TRBD1 CASSEGTGNVAFF
TRBV29-1 NA CSASGDSYEQYF
TRBV6-2/TRBV6-3 NA CASCPFGRPSTDTQYF
TRBV24-1 NA CATSDTVSGPYNEQFF
TRBV20-1 TRBD1 CSAATGAGANVLTF
TRBV18 TRBD2 CASSPPMYHGASGRYEQYF
TRBV20-1 TRBD1 CSARDLGRTGGTDTQYF
TRBV4-2 TRBD1 CASSSDREAKNIQYF
TRBV9 NA CASSVSFVGGRGGTGELFF
TRBV7-2 TRBD1 CASSLQGVVGYTF
TRBV25-1 TRBD1 CASSGTGTENQPQHF
TRBV29-1 TRBD2 CSVHSGKSFF
TRBV19 NA CASSIAPVSGGYTF
TRBV5-6 NA CASSLRAGARGQPQHF
TRBV7-9 NA CASSLAPGDSGNTIYF
TRBV18 TRBD2 CASSPPTSGRRTDTQYF
TRBV6-5 NA CASSPYREVGGYTF
TRBV20-1 NA CSARTPTRAETQYF
TRBV9 NA CASSVVPNNEQFF
TRBV24-1 TRBD2 CATSDPGTRVTDTQYF